The TCR beta chain under discussion was sequenced for a study of blood T cell repertoires in COVID-19. Germline values: CDR1 SGHKS, CDR2 YYEKEE (reference sequence). Trimming pared 0 bases from V and 4 bases from J, leaving 14 bases between. CDR3 length equals 15 residues. Sequenced by immunoSEQ multiplex PCR; TCRdb stores in-frame clones only, minus some. Found here are some 62,000 clones, just over 85% of them singletons; the top ten hold over 4%. This clonotype was obtained from a human donor in a cohort sampled during active COVID-19. Sequencing was performed on peripheral blood. The V call is TRBV5-5, the J call TRBJ2-7; D may be TRBD1 (6 bases). In nucleotides, the CDR3 is TGTGCCAGCAGCTTGGATTGGCAGGGGTATTACGAGCAGTACTTC. Translation gives CASSLDWQGYYEQYF.